The 5 T cell receptor beta chains presented below share a single source sample, sequenced in a study of shared clonotypes between healthy human individuals. The method was immunoSEQ multiplex PCR; TCRdb's version includes in-frame clones alone and lacks a portion of them. The table shows 2 million to 2.5 million clones, with more than 80% occurring only once. The sample consisted of naive CD4+ T cells from PBMCs. Regarding subset: CD45RA+ positively selected. The receptors shown here come from a young man in good health. Some clones in this sample may be carry-over from other donors' samples.

This chain joins TRBV5-1 and TRBJ2-3; 8 nucleotides match TRBD1. The CDR3 covers 14 residues. V trimming: 4 bases; J trimming: 4 bases; junction bases outside the gene matches: 5. Germline V gene sequence: CDR1 SGHRS, CDR2 YFSETQ. CDR3 residues: CASSGQGAADTQYF. CDR3 bases: TGCGCCAGCAGCGGTCAGGGGGCGGCAGATACGCAGTATTTT.

This chain joins TRBV28 and TRBJ2-1; a possible D gene is TRBD1 (6 bases). Looked up from germline, CDR1 is MDHEN and CDR2 is SYDVKM. This CDR3 contains 13 residues. The V end lost 4 bases, the J end lost 8 bases, and 12 bases lay between the germline ends. In nucleotides, the CDR3 is TGTGCCAGCAGTTACGGGACACTCGATGAGCAGTTCTTC. Its translation: CASSYGTLDEQFF.

This clone was observed once. This chain links TRBV5-1 with TRBJ1-2, with 7 positions matching TRBD1. From germline, CDR1 is SGHRS and CDR2 YFSETQ. V shed 5 bases, J shed 7 bases, and the junction held 11 bases outside the gene matches. The CDR3 is 14 residues long. Here the CDR3 DNA reads TGCGCCAGCAGTAGGGGGGACAGAGCCTCTGGCTACACCTTC. As protein: CASSRGDRASGYTF.

This clone was detected once. V usage is TRBV6-5 and J usage is TRBJ2-3, with 10 positions matching TRBD1. V shed 4 bases and J 8 bases; nucleotides not matched to a gene: 6. Germline CDR1 MNHEY, CDR2 SVGAGI. CDR3 length: 14 residues. The CDR3 DNA reads as TGTGCCAGCAGTTGGACAGGGGGGGTCGGTACGCAGTATTTT. This gives the protein CASSWTGGVGTQYF.

Here the CDR3 reads CASSLGGGPYEQYF. Written as DNA, the CDR3 is TGTGCCAGCAGTTTAGGGGGGGGACCCTACGAGCAGTACTTC. V gene TRBV27 combines with J gene TRBJ2-7; 7 nucleotides match TRBD2. CDR3 size: 14 residues. CDR1 and CDR2 (germline): MNHEY, SMNVEV (reference sequence). The ends lost 2 bases at V and 2 bases at J; junction bases unmatched: 3.